The rows below give T cell receptor beta chains drawn from one sample of a study of blood T cell repertoires in COVID-19. TCRdb's copy holds only in-frame clones and misses some; the assay was immunoSEQ multiplex PCR. This table has approximately 280,000 clones, 80% to 90% appearing once. The sample comprised peripheral blood. These receptors were obtained from a woman between 70 and 85 years old with acute or convalescent COVID-19. CDR3s leave out the opening cysteine and the closing phenylalanine or tryptophan. Fields, in order: V gene, CDR3 length, J gene, CDR3 protein.

v_gene: TRBV5-1; len: 11; j_gene: TRBJ2-2; CDR3aa: ASRGGISGELF
v_gene: TRBV6-5; len: 13; j_gene: TRBJ2-3; CDR3aa: ASSTGLANTDTQY
v_gene: TRBV10-2; len: 13; j_gene: TRBJ1-5; CDR3aa: ASSRGASGNQPQH
v_gene: TRBV5-1; len: 15; j_gene: TRBJ2-2; CDR3aa: ASRPLAGTGGTGELF
v_gene: TRBV2; len: 12; j_gene: TRBJ2-1; CDR3aa: ASSFTRIANEQF
v_gene: TRBV9; len: 13; j_gene: TRBJ2-7; CDR3aa: ASSPFTGGPYEQY
v_gene: TRBV6-2/TRBV6-3; len: 13; j_gene: TRBJ2-1; CDR3aa: ASSYAGGTYNEQF
v_gene: TRBV7-6; len: 15; j_gene: TRBJ2-2; CDR3aa: ASRPGSGGTLMGELF
v_gene: TRBV3-1/TRBV3-2; len: 12; j_gene: TRBJ2-7; CDR3aa: ASSVILYSYEQY
v_gene: TRBV4-1; len: 11; j_gene: TRBJ1-1; CDR3aa: ASQGKMNTEAF
v_gene: TRBV6-6; len: 12; j_gene: TRBJ1-5; CDR3aa: ASSYSGNNQPQH
v_gene: TRBV6-5; len: 11; j_gene: TRBJ2-1; CDR3aa: ASLLAGANEQF
v_gene: TRBV12-3/TRBV12-4; len: 11; j_gene: TRBJ2-7; CDR3aa: ASSECQGCEQY
v_gene: TRBV11-2; len: 11; j_gene: TRBJ1-4; CDR3aa: ASSLVSTSGLF
v_gene: TRBV5-1; len: 12; j_gene: TRBJ1-1; CDR3aa: ASSPDSRNTEAF
v_gene: TRBV5-1; len: 13; j_gene: TRBJ2-1; CDR3aa: ASSPPVLSYNEQF
v_gene: TRBV2; len: 12; j_gene: TRBJ2-1; CDR3aa: ASSVSGGANEQF
v_gene: TRBV30; len: 11; j_gene: TRBJ1-1; CDR3aa: AWSRTGYVEAF
v_gene: TRBV5-6; len: 10; j_gene: TRBJ2-2; CDR3aa: ASSSRAGELF
v_gene: TRBV18; len: 13; j_gene: TRBJ2-1; CDR3aa: ASSPLGQGDNEQF
v_gene: TRBV28; len: 13; j_gene: TRBJ1-5; CDR3aa: ASSLLGAPYQPQH
v_gene: TRBV2; len: 12; j_gene: TRBJ1-1; CDR3aa: ASRDDRVGRGAF
v_gene: TRBV6-5; len: 10; j_gene: TRBJ2-2; CDR3aa: ACAPGAGELF
v_gene: TRBV10-3; len: 12; j_gene: TRBJ1-1; CDR3aa: AISESAGATEAF
v_gene: TRBV29-1; len: 9; j_gene: TRBJ2-5; CDR3aa: SAAGVETQY
v_gene: TRBV11-2; len: 12; j_gene: TRBJ1-6; CDR3aa: ASSRRQGGSPLH
v_gene: TRBV2; len: 11; j_gene: TRBJ1-2; CDR3aa: ASSADRVTGYT
v_gene: TRBV6-5; len: 12; j_gene: TRBJ1-5; CDR3aa: ASSYRQVGQPQH
v_gene: TRBV7-2; len: 12; j_gene: TRBJ2-7; CDR3aa: ASSSGTLTYEQY
v_gene: TRBV19; len: 15; j_gene: TRBJ2-6; CDR3aa: ASSPGHALSGANVLT
v_gene: TRBV5-1; len: 14; j_gene: TRBJ2-3; CDR3aa: ASSLPQGVGADTQY
v_gene: TRBV2; len: 12; j_gene: TRBJ1-5; CDR3aa: ASSWTVGNQPQH
v_gene: TRBV19; len: 12; j_gene: TRBJ1-2; CDR3aa: ASSARGRTYGYT
v_gene: TRBV5-3; len: 12; j_gene: TRBJ2-3; CDR3aa: ARSPGCGFDTQY
v_gene: TRBV1; len: 13; j_gene: TRBJ2-7; CDR3aa: TSSQVELAEYEQY
v_gene: TRBV7-9; len: 11; j_gene: TRBJ2-5; CDR3aa: ASSAGIQETQY
v_gene: TRBV5-1; len: 15; j_gene: TRBJ2-5; CDR3aa: ASSLAGMRRVEETQY
v_gene: TRBV2; len: 13; j_gene: TRBJ1-3; CDR3aa: ASRTLGGSGNTIY
v_gene: TRBV6-5; len: 11; j_gene: TRBJ2-2; CDR3aa: ASRKLVPGELF
v_gene: TRBV29-1; len: 11; j_gene: TRBJ1-1; CDR3aa: SVENRDSTEAF
v_gene: TRBV18; len: 13; j_gene: TRBJ1-6; CDR3aa: ARDRIREGNSPLH
v_gene: TRBV6-6; len: 15; j_gene: TRBJ2-2; CDR3aa: ASSRRTSGGHGGELF
v_gene: TRBV10-2; len: 9; j_gene: TRBJ2-1; CDR3aa: ASSRLGEQF
v_gene: TRBV29-1; len: 10; j_gene: TRBJ2-1; CDR3aa: SVGQGRGEQF
v_gene: TRBV10-2; len: 13; j_gene: TRBJ2-2; CDR3aa: ASSRDSGGHGELF
v_gene: TRBV20-1; len: 15; j_gene: TRBJ2-1; CDR3aa: SASRSGGPSSYNEQF
v_gene: TRBV6-5; len: 12; j_gene: TRBJ1-2; CDR3aa: ASTSADRGYGYT
v_gene: TRBV5-4; len: 9; j_gene: TRBJ1-1; CDR3aa: ASSLGPEAF
v_gene: TRBV7-8; len: 13; j_gene: TRBJ1-1; CDR3aa: ASSLTPGVNTEAF
v_gene: TRBV5-1; len: 12; j_gene: TRBJ1-1; CDR3aa: ASSLRTPNTEAF
v_gene: TRBV6-5; len: 10; j_gene: TRBJ1-5; CDR3aa: ASSFPNQPQH
v_gene: TRBV5-1; len: 11; j_gene: TRBJ1-4; CDR3aa: ASSMGQLEKLF
v_gene: TRBV5-4; len: 13; j_gene: TRBJ1-2; CDR3aa: ASSSGQPGHYGYT
v_gene: TRBV29-1; len: 10; j_gene: TRBJ1-2; CDR3aa: SVEGRQYGYT